The present TCR beta chain was sequenced within a study of T-cell reconstitution after alpha-beta-depleted transplantation in children. General study results and limits: Several patients had high TCRbeta diversity at day 60; it came from surviving recipient T cells and thymic progenitors.

The library targeted TCRbeta and was prepared with unique molecular identifiers. TCRdb recomputed calls from the PCR reads with MiXCR, one row per CDR3 protein. The sample includes about 610,000 distinct CDR3 sequences, approximately 30% of them seen just once. Note on this clonotype: No antigen is known for it. Germline is not matched at one junction end, which may reflect a read error.

Germline V gives CDR1 SGHAT, CDR2 FQNNGV. This CDR3 contains 13 residues. This specimen was PBMCs, taken before TCRalphabeta/CD19-depleted stem cell transplant. The TCR originated in a boy in the first two years of life with Wiskott-Aldrich syndrome, due to receive a stem cell transplant. The chain couples TRBV11-2 to TRBJ2-3, with D uncertain. DNA for the CDR3: TGTGCCAGCAGCCAAAGCTTCACAGATACGCGGTATTTT. It is translated as CASSQSFTDTRYF.